The 31 T cell receptor beta chains in this list originate from one sample, sequenced in a study of Graves' ophthalmopathy and Graves' hyperthyroidism. The authors amplified TCR beta CDR3 regions, and they did so from RNA transcripts for repertoire sequencing. In the first round, RT-PCR was carried out with HTBI primers, and a multiplex PCR formed the second round. TCRdb called the multiplex PCR reads again in MiXCR, with one record for every CDR3 protein. The sample contains around 660,000 distinct CDR3 sequences, about two fifths of which appear only once. The source material was peripheral blood. These receptors were obtained from an adult man with Graves' ophthalmopathy.

The V call is TRBV7-8, the J call TRBJ1-1; tentatively, D is TRBD1 (6 bases). The germline V gene has CDR1 SGHVS and CDR2 FQNEAQ. The CDR3 runs 13 residues. The V and J ends lost 5 bases and 11 bases respectively, with 18 bases between them. For the CDR3, the DNA is TGTGCCAGCAGCCCACGGGCGGGGGGCAGGGCTTTCTTT. Protein: CASSPRAGGRAFF.

CDR3 residues: CASSFWAGLGANVLTF. CDR3 DNA sequence: TGTGCCAGCAGCTTCTGGGCGGGGCTCGGGGCCAACGTCCTGACTTTC. This chain links TRBV7-2 with TRBJ2-6, with D possibly TRBD2 on 6 matching bases. Looked up from germline, CDR1 is SGHTA and CDR2 is FQGNSA. V gave up 3 bases and J gave up 4 bases, with 13 bases separating them. The CDR3 loop spans 16 amino acids.

The rearrangement links TRBV7-2 to TRBJ1-2; D is uncertain. The CDR3 totals 14 residues. The ends were cut back, 5 bases at V and 8 bases at J, with 18 bases in the middle. Looked up from germline, CDR1 is SGHTA and CDR2 is FQGNSA. The CDR3 nucleotides read TGTGCCAGCAGCGAGCGGGGAGCCACCGGGGGCTACACCTTC. It encodes CASSERGATGGYTF.

This rearrangement joins TRBV20-1 to TRBJ2-5, with TRBD1 identical over 7 bases. This CDR3 comprises 15 residues. Germline loops: CDR1 DFQATT, CDR2 SNEGSKA (reference sequence). J was trimmed by 9 bases and V by 4 bases; bases with no gene match: 17. The CDR3 nucleotides are TGCAGTGCTACCTCCGGTACAGGGGCCAATCAGCCCCAGTACTTC. Protein product: CSATSGTGANQPQYF.

The genes are TRBV5-1 and TRBJ1-1; 8 bases align to TRBD1. The germline V gene encodes CDR1 SGHRS and CDR2 YFSETQ. The ends lost 4 bases at V and 3 bases at J; junction bases unmatched: 8. The CDR3 sequence is 15 residues long. CDR3 bases: TGCGCCAGCAGCATAGGACAGGGAATGGACACTGAAGCTTTCTTT. Translating it yields CASSIGQGMDTEAFF.

The rearrangement links TRBV25-1 to TRBJ1-2; perhaps TRBD1 as D (6 bases). Trimming took 4 bases from V and 4 from J, leaving 13 bases between them. This CDR3 is 14 amino acids long. CDR1 is MGHDK and CDR2 is SYGVNS in the germline V gene. This chain's CDR3 is CASSVGTRGYGYTF. In DNA, the CDR3 is TGTGCCAGCAGTGTAGGGACAAGGGGCTATGGCTACACCTTC.

On this clonotype: A much larger clone is a single base away; this may be a read error. This chain connects TRBV4-3 to TRBJ1-3; TRBD1 might be the D (5 bases). This CDR3 contains 15 residues. Germline CDR1 and CDR2: LGHNA and YSLEER. The CDR3 spells CASSQDGFTGNTMYF. In nucleotides, the CDR3 is TGCGCCAGCAGCCAAGATGGGTTCACAGGAAACACCATGTATTTT.

The chain uses TRBV7-6 and TRBJ2-2; TRBD1 aligns across 7 bases. Per germline, CDR1 SGHVS and CDR2 FNYEAQ. J was trimmed by 3 bases and V by 6 bases; bases with no gene match: 4. The CDR3 loop spans 14 amino acids. CDR3 protein: CASSWTGDTGELFF. The CDR3 DNA is TGTGCCAGCAGTTGGACAGGAGACACCGGGGAGCTGTTTTTT.

The chain recombines TRBV9 with TRBJ2-7; 11 bases agree with TRBD2. Germline CDR1 SGDLS, CDR2 YYNGEE. The ends lost 4 bases at V and 3 bases at J; junction bases unmatched: 3. The CDR3 loop spans 14 amino acids. For the CDR3, the DNA is TGTGCCAGCAGCCCTAGCGGGAGGATCTACGAGCAGTACTTC. It encodes CASSPSGRIYEQYF.

This clonotype was counted at least ten times. The chain employs TRBV15 and TRBJ2-2; 7 bases match TRBD2. CDR1 is LNHNV, CDR2 YYDKDF, per germline (reference sequence). The CDR3 loop spans 16 amino acids. The V segment lost 0 bases and the J segment 4 bases; nucleotides outside the gene matches: 5. The CDR3 protein is CATSRDGGVGTGELFF. CDR3 bases: TGTGCCACCAGCAGAGATGGGGGGGTTGGCACCGGGGAGCTGTTTTTT.

This clonotype was seen a single time. This sequence may be a read error, since a much larger clone differs from it by one base. The chain is built from TRBV5-6 and TRBJ2-7, with TRBD1 as a possible D gene (6 bases). Trimming took 4 bases from V and 0 from J, leaving 17 bases between them. The CDR3 consists of 16 residues. Per the germline V gene, CDR1 is SGHDT and CDR2 is YYEEEE. CDR3 amino acids: CASSSYRTESSYEQYV. CDR3 coding DNA: TGTGCCAGCAGCAGTTACCGGACAGAGAGCTCCTACGAGCAGTACGTC.

This clonotype was recorded many times. This chain links TRBV5-6 with TRBJ2-7, with TRBD1 identical over 9 bases. The CDR3 length is 14 residues. Germline V CDR1 and CDR2: SGHDT, YYEEEE. Losses at the gene ends were 4 bases for V and 2 bases for J; bases not matched to a gene: 4. This CDR3 is CASSQGQGTYEQYF. For the CDR3, the DNA is TGTGCCAGCAGCCAGGGACAGGGAACCTACGAGCAGTACTTC.

This clonotype was picked up a small number of times. This sequence joins TRBV7-9 and TRBJ1-1, with D unresolved. The V gene's germline CDR1 is SEHNR and CDR2 FQNEAQ (reference sequence). CDR3 length equals 13 residues. V lost 3 bases to trimming and J lost 6 bases, with 11 bases between them. The DNA of the CDR3 is TGTGCCAGCAGCTTTGGAATAACATCTGAAGCTTTCTTT. Its translation: CASSFGITSEAFF.

This clonotype was observed once. Possible read error: a much larger clone is one base away. The chain links TRBV19 to TRBJ2-2, with TRBD1 matching 8 bases. Germline values: CDR1 LNHDA, CDR2 SQIVND (reference sequence). The length of the CDR3 is 16 residues. CDR3 in DNA: TGTGCCAGTAGTACGCGACAGGGGCGGAACACCGGGGAGCCGTTTTTT. It specifies CASSTRQGRNTGEPFF.

This sequence joins TRBV7-9 and TRBJ1-2, with 7 bases lining up with TRBD1. This CDR3 comprises 14 residues. Germline lookup yields CDR1 SEHNR and CDR2 FQNEAQ (reference sequence). The ends lost 5 bases at V and 8 bases at J; junction bases unmatched: 11. CDR3 sequence reads: CASSLPDRVIGYTF. The CDR3 nucleotides read TGTGCCAGCAGCCTGCCCGACAGGGTAATCGGCTACACCTTC.

The sample holds many counts of this clonotype. The CDR3 DNA reads as TGTGCCAGCAGCCCAGTAACAGGAGTCACTGAAGCTTTCTTT. Its protein is CASSPVTGVTEAFF. This chain connects TRBV7-9 to TRBJ1-1; weak D call: TRBD1 (5 bases). Per germline, CDR1 SEHNR and CDR2 FQNEAQ (reference sequence). Trimming stripped 5 bases from V and 4 bases from J, with 14 bases between. This CDR3 is 14 amino acids long.

V usage is TRBV2 and J usage is TRBJ1-1; D is uncertain. V lost 6 bases to trimming and J lost 2 bases, with 16 bases between them. The CDR3 extends over 15 amino acids. Looked up from germline, CDR1 is SNHLY and CDR2 is FYNNEI. The CDR3: CASRRQYLVNTEAFF. CDR3 DNA sequence: TGTGCCAGCAGGAGGCAGTACCTAGTTAACACTGAAGCTTTCTTT. Supplemented by reference TRBV2 and TRBJ1-1, the full variable domain reads EPEVTQTPSHQVTQMGQEVILRCVPISNHLYFYWYRQILGQKVEFLVSFYNNEISEKSEIFDDQFSVERPDGSNFTLKIRSTKLEDSAMYFCASRRQYLVNTEAFFGQGTRLTVV.

The genes are TRBV24-1 and TRBJ2-7; the match to TRBD1 covers 8 bases. The CDR3 sequence is 13 residues long. The V gene's germline CDR1 is KGHDR and CDR2 SFDVKD. V was pared by 3 bases and J by 7 bases, with 4 bases of the junction left unmatched. The CDR3 region is CATSDGQGPEQYF. The CDR3 DNA reads TGTGCCACCAGTGATGGACAGGGTCCTGAGCAGTACTTC.

V is TRBV4-1 and J is TRBJ2-6; no firm D call. Germline V gives CDR1 MGHRA, CDR2 YSYEKL. The CDR3 is 16 amino acids. Trimming pared 1 base from V and 0 bases from J, leaving 7 bases between. CDR3 sequence: CASSQVGISGANVLTF. Written as DNA, the CDR3 is TGCGCCAGCAGCCAAGTCGGAATCTCTGGGGCCAACGTCCTGACTTTC.

The chain employs TRBV5-1 and TRBJ1-4, with D unresolved. Trimming pared 4 bases from V and 6 bases from J, leaving 13 bases between. Germline-derived CDR1 and CDR2 are SGHRS and YFSETQ. This CDR3 contains 14 residues. CDR3 in DNA: TGCGCCAGCAGCCGGGGTCCGGATTATGAAAAACTGTTTTTT. Translating it yields CASSRGPDYEKLFF.

The chain recombines TRBV12-3 or TRBV12-4 with TRBJ2-6, with a tentative D call TRBD1 (6 bases). Trimming stripped 2 bases from V and 1 base from J, with 15 bases between. The CDR3 runs 18 residues. CDR3: CASSLQGGRGSGANVLTF. The CDR3 DNA is TGTGCCAGCAGTTTACAAGGGGGAAGAGGGTCTGGGGCCAACGTCCTGACTTTC.

This clonotype was recorded a few times. The chain has TRBV20-1 and TRBJ1-1, with 7 bases lining up with TRBD1. V gave up 6 bases and J gave up 5 bases; unmatched junction bases: 15. The CDR3 is made up of 15 amino acids. Germline V gene sequence: CDR1 DFQATT, CDR2 SNEGSKA (reference sequence). The CDR3 DNA sequence: TGCAGTGCCATAGAAATAGGGGGCCGGGGGACTGAAGCTTTCTTT. It encodes CSAIEIGGRGTEAFF.

The gene calls are TRBV20-1 and TRBJ1-1, with D possibly being TRBD1 (5 bases). The CDR3 extends over 13 amino acids. V was clipped by 8 bases and J by 6 bases, with 19 bases between them. The germline V gene encodes CDR1 DFQATT and CDR2 SNEGSKA (reference sequence). The chain's CDR3 is CSLRTGRDSEAFF. The CDR3 region has the DNA TGCAGTCTCCGTACCGGTAGGGACTCTGAAGCTTTCTTT.

There are many counts of this clonotype. The gene calls are TRBV7-9 and TRBJ1-2, with D perhaps matching TRBD1 (5 bases). Germline-derived CDR1 and CDR2 are SEHNR and FQNEAQ (reference sequence). This CDR3 spans 12 amino acids. V dropped 0 bases and J dropped 8 bases, with 7 bases sitting between them. CDR3 DNA sequence: TGTGCCAGCAGCTTAGCGGACAAGGGCTACACCTTC. It encodes CASSLADKGYTF. The full variable domain, rest sourced from reference TRBV7-9 and TRBJ1-2, is DTGVSQNPRHKITKRGQNVTFRCDPISEHNRLYWYRQTLGQGPEFLTYFQNEAQLEKSRLLSDRFSAERPKGSFSTLEIQRTEQGDSAMYLCASSLADKGYTFGSGTRLTVV.

The V call is TRBV29-1, the J call TRBJ2-5; 8 bases align to TRBD2. CDR1 is SQVTM and CDR2 is ANQGSEA in the germline V gene. V was pared by 6 bases and J by 2 bases, with 5 bases of the junction left unmatched. This CDR3 contains 13 residues. CDR3 sequence (DNA): TGCAGCGTCGTAGCGGGGCAACAAGAGACCCAGTACTTC. The encoded protein is CSVVAGQQETQYF.

A few counts support this clonotype. The V and J genes are TRBV9 and TRBJ1-3, with D possibly TRBD1 on 6 matching bases. Germline CDR1 and CDR2: SGDLS and YYNGEE. This CDR3 has 14 amino acids. V was pared by 4 bases and J by 9 bases, with 17 bases between. The CDR3 nucleotides are TGTGCCAGCAGCCAGGACAGCCGTGGGGGCACCATATATTTT. Translation gives CASSQDSRGGTIYF.

This chain links TRBV12-3 or TRBV12-4 with TRBJ2-5; 9 nucleotides agree with TRBD1. Trimming removed 5 bases from V and 5 bases from J; junction bases left unmatched: 12. The CDR3 runs to 16 residues. The CDR3 DNA sequence: TGTGCCAGCAGTATATACCCGGGACAGGGAACGGAGACCCAGTACTTC. Amino acid sequence: CASSIYPGQGTETQYF.

The chain couples TRBV9 to TRBJ2-7, with 10 positions matching TRBD1. The CDR3 is 15 residues long. Germline values: CDR1 SGDLS, CDR2 YYNGEE. J gave up 5 bases and V 4 bases, and 9 bases lay outside the gene matches. The CDR3 protein is CASSPPGQGIHEQYF. The CDR3, as DNA: TGTGCCAGCAGCCCTCCGGGACAGGGGATCCACGAGCAGTACTTC.

This clonotype was detected only a few times. V usage is TRBV11-2 and J usage is TRBJ2-7; 8 bases agree with TRBD2. V trimming: 2 bases; J trimming: 3 bases; junction bases outside the gene matches: 9. The CDR3 contains 16 residues. CDR1 SGHAT and CDR2 FQNNGV come from the germline V gene. The CDR3 reads CASSLYPAGVGYEQYF. CDR3 bases: TGTGCCAGCAGCTTATACCCAGCGGGGGTAGGCTACGAGCAGTACTTC.

The J gene is TRBJ2-7, the V gene TRBV10-3, with 14 bases fitting TRBD2. The CDR3 has 15 residues. Trimming took 4 bases from V and 2 from J; bases not matched to a gene: 1. Germline V gene lookup returns CDR1 ENHRY and CDR2 SYGVKD. The CDR3 DNA follows: TGTGCCATCAGTGGGGGACTAGCGGGGGCCTACGAGCAGTACTTC. It is translated as CAISGGLAGAYEQYF.

About this clonotype: The conserved phenylalanine or tryptophan is not found at the CDR3 terminus, so this likely reflects a read error. The genes are TRBV6-5 and TRBJ2-7; D might be TRBD1 or TRBD2, each matching 5 bases. Germline V gives CDR1 MNHEY, CDR2 SVGAGI. The V gene lost 0 bases and the J gene lost 6 bases, with 15 bases spanning the gap. The CDR3 has 15 amino acids. CDR3 sequence (DNA): TGTGCCAGCAGTTACTCGACCGGGACGCACCTCGAGCAGTACCTC. Translated: CASSYSTGTHLEQYL.